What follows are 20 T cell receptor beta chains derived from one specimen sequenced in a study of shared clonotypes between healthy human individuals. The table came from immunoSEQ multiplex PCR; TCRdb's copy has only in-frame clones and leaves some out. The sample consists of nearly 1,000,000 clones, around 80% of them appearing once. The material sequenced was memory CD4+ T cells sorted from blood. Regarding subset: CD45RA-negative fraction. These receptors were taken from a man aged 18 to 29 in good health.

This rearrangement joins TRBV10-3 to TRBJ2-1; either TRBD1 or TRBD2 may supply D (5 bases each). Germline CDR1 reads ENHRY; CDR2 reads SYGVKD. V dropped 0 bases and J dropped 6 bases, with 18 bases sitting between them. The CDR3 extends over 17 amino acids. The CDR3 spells CAISESPGTGTGNEQFF. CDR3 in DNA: TGTGCCATCAGTGAGTCCCCCGGGACCGGGACCGGCAATGAGCAGTTCTTC.

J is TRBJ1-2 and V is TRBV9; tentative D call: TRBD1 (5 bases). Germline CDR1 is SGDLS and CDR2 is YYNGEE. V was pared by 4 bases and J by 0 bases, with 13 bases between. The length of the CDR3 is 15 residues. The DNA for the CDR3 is TGTGCCAGCAGCCCGGGGACCGCCGCTAACTATGGCTACACCTTC. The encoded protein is CASSPGTAANYGYTF.

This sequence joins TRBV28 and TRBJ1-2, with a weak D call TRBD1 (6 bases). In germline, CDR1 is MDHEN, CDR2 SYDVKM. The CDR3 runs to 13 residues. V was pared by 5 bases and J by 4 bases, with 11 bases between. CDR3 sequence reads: CASSQTGRYGYTF. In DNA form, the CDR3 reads TGTGCCAGCAGTCAAACAGGGCGCTATGGCTACACCTTC.

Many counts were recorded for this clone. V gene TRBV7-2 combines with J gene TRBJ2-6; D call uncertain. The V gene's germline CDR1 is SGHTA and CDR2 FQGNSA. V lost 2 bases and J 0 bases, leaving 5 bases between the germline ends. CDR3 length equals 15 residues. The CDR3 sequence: CASSLLSSGANVLTF. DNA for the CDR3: TGTGCCAGCAGCTTATTGAGCTCTGGGGCCAACGTCCTGACTTTC.

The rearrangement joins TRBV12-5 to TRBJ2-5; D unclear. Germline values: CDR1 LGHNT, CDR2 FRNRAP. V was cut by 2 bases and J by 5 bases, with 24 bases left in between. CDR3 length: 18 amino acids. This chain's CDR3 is CASGLTGDLSKSYETQYF. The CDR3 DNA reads TGTGCTAGTGGTTTGACCGGCGACTTATCAAAGAGCTACGAGACCCAGTACTTC.

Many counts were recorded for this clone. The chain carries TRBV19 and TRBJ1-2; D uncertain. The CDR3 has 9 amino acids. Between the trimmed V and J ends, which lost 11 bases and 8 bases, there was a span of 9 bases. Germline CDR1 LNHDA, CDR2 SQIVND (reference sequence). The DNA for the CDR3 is TGTGCCTTAGATGAGGGCTACACCTTC. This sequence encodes CALDEGYTF.

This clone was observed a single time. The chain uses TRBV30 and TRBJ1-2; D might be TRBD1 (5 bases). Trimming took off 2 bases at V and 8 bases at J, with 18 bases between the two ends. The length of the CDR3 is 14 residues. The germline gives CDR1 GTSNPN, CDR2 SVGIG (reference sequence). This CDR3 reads CAWSISGTSTGYTF. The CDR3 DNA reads TGTGCCTGGAGTATCTCCGGGACCTCGACGGGCTACACCTTC.

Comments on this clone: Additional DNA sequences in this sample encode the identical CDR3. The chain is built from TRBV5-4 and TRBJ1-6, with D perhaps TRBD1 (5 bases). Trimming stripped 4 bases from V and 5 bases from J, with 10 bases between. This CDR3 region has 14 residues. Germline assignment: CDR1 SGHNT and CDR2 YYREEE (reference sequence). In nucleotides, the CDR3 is TGTGCCAGCAGCCCGGGACTGAATAATTCACCCCTCCACTTT. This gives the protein CASSPGLNNSPLHF. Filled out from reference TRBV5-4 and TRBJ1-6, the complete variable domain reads ETGVTQSPTHLIKTRGQQVTLRCSSQSGHNTVSWYQQALGQGPQFIFQYYREEENGRGNFPPRFSGLQFPNYSSELNVNALELDDSALYLCASSPGLNNSPLHFGNGTRLTVT.

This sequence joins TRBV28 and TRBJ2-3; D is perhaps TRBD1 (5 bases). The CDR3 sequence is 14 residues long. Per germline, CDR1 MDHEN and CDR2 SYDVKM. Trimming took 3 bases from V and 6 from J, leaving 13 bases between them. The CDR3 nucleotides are TGTGCCAGCAGTTTTCAACAGGTCAGGGATACGCAGTATTTT. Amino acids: CASSFQQVRDTQYF.

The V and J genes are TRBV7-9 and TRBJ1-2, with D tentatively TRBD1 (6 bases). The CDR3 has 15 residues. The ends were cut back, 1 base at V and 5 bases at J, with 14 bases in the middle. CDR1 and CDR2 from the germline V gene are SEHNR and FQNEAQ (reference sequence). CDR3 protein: CASSLEGGRLYGYTF. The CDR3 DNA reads TGTGCCAGCAGCTTAGAGGGGGGACGGCTATATGGCTACACCTTC. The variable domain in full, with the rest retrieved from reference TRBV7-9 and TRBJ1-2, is DTGVSQNPRHKITKRGQNVTFRCDPISEHNRLYWYRQTLGQGPEFLTYFQNEAQLEKSRLLSDRFSAERPKGSFSTLEIQRTEQGDSAMYLCASSLEGGRLYGYTFGSGTRLTVV.

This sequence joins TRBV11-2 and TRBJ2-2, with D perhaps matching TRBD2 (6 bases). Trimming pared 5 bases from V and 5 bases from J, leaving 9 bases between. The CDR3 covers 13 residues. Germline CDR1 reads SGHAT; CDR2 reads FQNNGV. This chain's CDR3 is CASSRGRTGELFF. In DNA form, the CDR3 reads TGTGCCAGCAGCCGAGGGAGGACCGGGGAGCTGTTTTTT.

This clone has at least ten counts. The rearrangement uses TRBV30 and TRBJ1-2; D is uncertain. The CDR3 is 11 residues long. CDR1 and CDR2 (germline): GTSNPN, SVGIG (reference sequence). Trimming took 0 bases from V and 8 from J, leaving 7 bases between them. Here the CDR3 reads CAWSVVAGYTF. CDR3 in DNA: TGTGCCTGGAGTGTGGTGGCGGGCTACACCTTC.

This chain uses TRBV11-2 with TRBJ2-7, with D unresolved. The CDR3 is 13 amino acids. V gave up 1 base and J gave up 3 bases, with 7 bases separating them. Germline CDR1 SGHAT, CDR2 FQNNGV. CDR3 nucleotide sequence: TGTGCCAGCAGCTTAGTGCCGGGCTACGAGCAGTACTTC. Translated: CASSLVPGYEQYF.

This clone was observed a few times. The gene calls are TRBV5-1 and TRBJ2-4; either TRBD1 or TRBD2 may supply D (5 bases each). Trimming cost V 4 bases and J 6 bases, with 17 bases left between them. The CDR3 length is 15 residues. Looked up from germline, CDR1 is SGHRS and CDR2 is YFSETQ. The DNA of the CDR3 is TGCGCCAGCAGCGCCTCAGGGACGTTTGCAAACATTCAGTACTTC. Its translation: CASSASGTFANIQYF.

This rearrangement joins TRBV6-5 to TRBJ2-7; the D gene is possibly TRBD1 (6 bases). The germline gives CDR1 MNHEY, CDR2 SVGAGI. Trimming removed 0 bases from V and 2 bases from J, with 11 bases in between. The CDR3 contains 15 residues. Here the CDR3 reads CASSYSAQGAYEQYF. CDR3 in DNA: TGTGCCAGCAGTTACTCGGCACAGGGAGCCTACGAGCAGTACTTC.

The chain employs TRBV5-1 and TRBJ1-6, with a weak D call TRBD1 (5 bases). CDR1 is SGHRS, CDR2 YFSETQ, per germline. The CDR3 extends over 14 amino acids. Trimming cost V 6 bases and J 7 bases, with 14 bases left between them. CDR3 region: CASTPGTGNSPLHF. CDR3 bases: TGCGCCAGCACCCCCGGGACGGGGAATTCACCCCTCCACTTT.

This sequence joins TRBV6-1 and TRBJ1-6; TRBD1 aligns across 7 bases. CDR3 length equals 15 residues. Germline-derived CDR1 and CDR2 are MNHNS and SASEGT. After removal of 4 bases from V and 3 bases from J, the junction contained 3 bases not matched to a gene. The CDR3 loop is CASSVAGGYNSPLHF. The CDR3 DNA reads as TGTGCCAGCAGTGTTGCAGGGGGCTATAATTCACCCCTCCACTTT.

The CDR3 loop reads CASSVERGDSGNTIYF. For the CDR3, the DNA is TGTGCCAGCAGCGTAGAGCGAGGGGACTCTGGAAACACCATATATTTT. The chain combines TRBV9 with TRBJ1-3, with a possible D match to TRBD1 (5 bases). The CDR3 totals 16 residues. CDR1 is SGDLS, CDR2 YYNGEE, per germline. Trimming removed 0 bases at V and 0 bases at J, with 10 bases between.

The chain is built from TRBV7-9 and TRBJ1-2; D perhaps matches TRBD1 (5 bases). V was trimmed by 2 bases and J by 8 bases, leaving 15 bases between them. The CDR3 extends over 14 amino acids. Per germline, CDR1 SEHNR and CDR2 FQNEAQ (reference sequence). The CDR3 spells CASSLTRGEGGYTF. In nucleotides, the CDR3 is TGTGCCAGCAGCTTAACGAGGGGAGAAGGCGGCTACACCTTC.

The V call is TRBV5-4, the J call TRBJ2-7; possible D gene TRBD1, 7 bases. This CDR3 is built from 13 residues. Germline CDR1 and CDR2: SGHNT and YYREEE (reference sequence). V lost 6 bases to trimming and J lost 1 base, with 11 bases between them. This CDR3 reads CASTAGQSYEQYF. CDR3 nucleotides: TGTGCCAGCACCGCGGGACAGTCCTACGAGCAGTACTTC.